These 13 T cell receptor beta chains were sequenced from one sample in a study of T cell clones after liver transplantation. Produced via immunoSEQ multiplex PCR; TCRdb's table is partial and in-frame only. The sample yields tens of thousands of clones, roughly nine tenths seen once. Sequenced material: CD4+ T cells from blood, taken before liver transplant. All receptors derive from a human donor who received a liver transplant.

J is TRBJ2-7 and V is TRBV6-5; the D gene is possibly TRBD2 (5 bases). The CDR3 totals 15 residues. Germline CDR1 is MNHEY and CDR2 is SVGAGI. V shed 2 bases and J shed 4 bases, with 15 bases lying between them. The CDR3 region has the DNA TGTGCCAGCAGTTACGGGGAGCACCCGTCGTACGAGCAGTACTTC. Its protein is CASSYGEHPSYEQYF.

This clone was recorded only once. The chain links TRBV2 to TRBJ2-6; 7 bases are shared with TRBD1. CDR1 SNHLY and CDR2 FYNNEI come from the germline V gene. CDR3 size: 16 residues. V trimming: 6 bases; J trimming: 3 bases; junction bases outside the gene matches: 8. This CDR3 reads CASSLQGLIGANVLTF. Here the CDR3 DNA reads TGTGCCAGCAGCCTACAGGGGCTGATTGGGGCCAACGTCCTGACTTTC.

The J gene is TRBJ2-1, the V gene TRBV19; 9 bases line up with TRBD1. CDR3 size: 15 residues. CDR1 is LNHDA, CDR2 SQIVND, per germline (reference sequence). V lost 5 bases and J lost 6; bases outside the gene matches: 8. The CDR3 loop reads CASSPGTGIVNEQFF. The CDR3 DNA is TGTGCCAGTAGTCCCGGGACAGGGATTGTCAATGAGCAGTTCTTC. Based on the CDR3 plus reference TRBV19 and TRBJ2-1, the full variable domain is DGGITQSPKYLFRKEGQNVTLSCEQNLNHDAMYWYRQDPGQGLRLIYYSQIVNDFQKGDIAEGYSVSREKKESFPLTVTSAQKNPTAFYLCASSPGTGIVNEQFFGPGTRLTVL.

V gene TRBV7-2 combines with J gene TRBJ2-7; 7 bases agree with TRBD1. V dropped 3 bases and J dropped 7; count of bases not matched to a gene: 6. Germline V gives CDR1 SGHTA, CDR2 FQGNSA. The CDR3 has 13 amino acids. CDR3 DNA: TGTGCCAGCAGCTTCACAGGGGTGGGGGAGCAGTACTTC. It yields the protein CASSFTGVGEQYF.

J is TRBJ1-2 and V is TRBV2; TRBD1 aligns across 9 bases. V lost 8 bases, J lost 6 bases, and 10 bases stayed unmatched. The CDR3 totals 14 residues. CDR1 and CDR2 (germline): SNHLY, FYNNEI. The CDR3 DNA is TGTGCCAGCGAACGAGGACAGGGGATGAATGGCTACACCTTC. Amino acid sequence: CASERGQGMNGYTF.

V is TRBV11-3 and J is TRBJ2-7; D is possibly TRBD1 (5 bases). Trimming cost V 5 bases and J 3 bases, with 11 bases left between them. The CDR3 spans 13 residues. The germline gives CDR1 SGHNT, CDR2 YENEEA. The CDR3 loop reads CASSPRQGYEQYF. The CDR3 DNA reads as TGTGCCAGCAGCCCACGGCAGGGCTACGAGCAGTACTTC.

The chain is built from TRBV5-1 and TRBJ1-6; 7 bases align to TRBD1. V trimming: 2 bases; J trimming: 5 bases; junction bases outside the gene matches: 1. The CDR3 contains 14 residues. The germline V gene encodes CDR1 SGHRS and CDR2 YFSETQ. The CDR3 sequence: CASSFGTDNSPLHF. For the CDR3, the DNA is TGCGCCAGCAGCTTCGGGACAGATAATTCACCCCTCCACTTT.

V and J are TRBV14 and TRBJ2-5; D remains unclear. The CDR3 runs to 14 residues. Per germline, CDR1 SGHDN and CDR2 FVKESK. Between the trimmed V and J ends, which lost 5 bases and 9 bases, there was a span of 19 bases. In DNA form, the CDR3 reads TGTGCCAGCAGCAAAGCCGTGCCGCACGCGGCCCAGTACTTC. It codes for CASSKAVPHAAQYF.

In its sample, this clone was seen a few times. This chain uses TRBV6-5 with TRBJ2-4; the match to TRBD2 covers 9 bases. Germline V lookup: CDR1 MNHEY, CDR2 SVGAGI. The CDR3 consists of 16 residues. V lost 4 bases and J lost 0; bases outside the gene matches: 4. In DNA form, the CDR3 reads TGTGCCAGCAGTTTTAGCGGGAGTACAGCCAAAAACATTCAGTACTTC. Its translation is CASSFSGSTAKNIQYF.

The chain carries TRBV5-5 and TRBJ1-2, with D perhaps TRBD1 (6 bases). V was cut by 3 bases and J by 8 bases, with 17 bases left in between. Per germline, CDR1 SGHKS and CDR2 YYEKEE (reference sequence). The CDR3 is 14 residues long. CDR3 amino acids: CASSWATGHEGYTF. CDR3 coding DNA: TGTGCCAGCAGCTGGGCCACGGGACACGAAGGCTACACCTTC.

J is TRBJ2-1 and V is TRBV9, with D uncertain. The CDR3 spans 15 residues. In germline, CDR1 is SGDLS, CDR2 YYNGEE. Trimming took off 0 bases at V and 2 bases at J, with 9 bases between the two ends. CDR3 in amino acids: CASSVGQSPYNEQFF. The CDR3, as DNA: TGTGCCAGCAGCGTAGGACAATCCCCCTACAATGAGCAGTTCTTC.

V usage is TRBV5-1 and J usage is TRBJ2-1, with D possibly being TRBD1 (5 bases). The germline V and J ends were trimmed by 3 bases and 7 bases, with 8 bases remaining between them. This CDR3 contains 12 residues. CDR1 is SGHRS, CDR2 YFSETQ, per germline. Here the CDR3 DNA reads TGCGCCAGCAGCTGGAAGGGGAATGAGCAGTTCTTC. This encodes CASSWKGNEQFF.

The rearrangement joins TRBV18 to TRBJ2-2; 9 bases match TRBD1. CDR3 length equals 16 residues. The J segment lost 7 bases and the V segment lost 0 bases, leaving 6 bases of the junction unmatched. Germline loops: CDR1 KGHSH, CDR2 LQKENI. The CDR3 spells CASSPPGQGGVGELFF. CDR3 nucleotide sequence: TGTGCCAGCTCACCACCGGGACAGGGTGGAGTCGGGGAGCTGTTTTTT.